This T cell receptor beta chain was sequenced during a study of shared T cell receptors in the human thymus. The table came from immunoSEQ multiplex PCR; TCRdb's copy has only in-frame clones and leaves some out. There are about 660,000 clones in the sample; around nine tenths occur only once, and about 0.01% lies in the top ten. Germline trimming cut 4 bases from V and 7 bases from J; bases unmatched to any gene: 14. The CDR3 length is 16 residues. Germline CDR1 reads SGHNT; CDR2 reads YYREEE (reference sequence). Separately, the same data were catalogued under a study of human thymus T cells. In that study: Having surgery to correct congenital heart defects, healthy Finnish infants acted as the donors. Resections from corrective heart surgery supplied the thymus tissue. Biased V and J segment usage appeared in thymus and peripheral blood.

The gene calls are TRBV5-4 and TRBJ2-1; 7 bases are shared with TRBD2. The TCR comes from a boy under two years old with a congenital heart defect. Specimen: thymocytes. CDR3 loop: CASSPGRLADVNEQFF. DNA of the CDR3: TGTGCCAGCAGCCCTGGACGCCTAGCGGACGTAAATGAGCAGTTCTTC. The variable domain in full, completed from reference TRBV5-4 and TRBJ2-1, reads ETGVTQSPTHLIKTRGQQVTLRCSSQSGHNTVSWYQQALGQGPQFIFQYYREEENGRGNFPPRFSGLQFPNYSSELNVNALELDDSALYLCASSPGRLADVNEQFFGPGTRLTVL.